This T cell receptor beta chain comes out of a study of cytomegalovirus exposure and HLA in healthy donors. General observations from the study: According to reports, the classifier identified cytomegalovirus status with high specificity and sensitivity. Using a false discovery rate of 0.05, a later analysis showed that 16,951 TCR beta sequences were associated with HLA alleles. It was shown in a later analysis that HLA-associated TCR beta chains were more clonally expanded than other, equally common chains.

PCR was performed using 60 Vbeta and 13 Jbeta primers. Clones were read by immunoSEQ multiplex PCR, and TCRdb kept only the in-frame ones, dropping some. The sample holds under 200,000 clones, roughly 84% seen once. Details on this clone: Its antigen is unidentified.

V lost 1 base to trimming and J lost 7 bases, with 19 bases between them. The CDR3 has 16 amino acids. Germline CDR1 and CDR2: SGHVS and FQNEAQ. The V call is TRBV7-8, the J call TRBJ2-5; maybe TRBD1 (5 bases). The source is a man aged 25-45 years in good health and CMV-seronegative. The source material was PBMCs. The CDR3 protein is CASSLGLGQLVWTQYF. CDR3 in DNA: TGTGCCAGCAGCTTAGGTCTGGGGCAGTTAGTTTGGACCCAGTACTTC.